This entry lists 23 T cell receptor beta chains sequenced from one sample in a study of memory CD4+ T cells and cytomegalovirus serostatus. The sort gate was single viable CD3+CD4+CD8-CD45RO+ cells for memory CD4+ T cells. This table comes from immunoSEQ multiplex PCR, and its TCRdb copy is limited to in-frame clones, with some not included. Of under 50,000 clones in the sample, roughly 80% were seen once. The sample was memory CD4+ T cells from blood. These receptors all stem from an adult in good health and CMV-seropositive.

The chain has TRBV11-1 and TRBJ2-1; no reliable D call. The CDR3 length is 14 residues. Germline V gene sequence: CDR1 SGHAT, CDR2 FQDESV (reference sequence). Trimming removed 1 base at V and 12 bases at J, with 16 bases between. This CDR3 is CASSLDRPDWPQFF. CDR3 DNA sequence: TGTGCCAGCAGCTTAGATCGGCCTGACTGGCCGCAGTTCTTC. Drawing the rest from reference TRBV11-1 and TRBJ2-1, the complete variable domain is EAEVAQSPRYKITEKSQAVAFWCDPISGHATLYWYRQILGQGPELLVQFQDESVVDDSQLPKDRFSAERLKGVDSTLKIQPAELGDSAMYLCASSLDRPDWPQFFGPGTRLTVL.

This clone was counted only a few times. The chain links TRBV7-2 to TRBJ1-3; a possible D gene is TRBD1 (5 bases). Germline-derived CDR1 and CDR2 are SGHTA and FQGNSA. V dropped 5 bases and J dropped 4 bases, with 15 bases sitting between them. The length of the CDR3 is 15 residues. The CDR3 region has the DNA TGTGCCAGCAGCCCGGGACTCTTCTTGGGAAACACCATATATTTT. Encoded protein: CASSPGLFLGNTIYF.

CDR3: CASSQDQNSPLHF. The CDR3 nucleotides are TGTGCCAGCAGCCAAGATCAAAATTCACCCCTCCACTTT. V gene TRBV14 combines with J gene TRBJ1-6; D not certain. Per the germline V gene, CDR1 is SGHDN and CDR2 is FVKESK. Deletions cut 0 bases from V and 7 bases from J, with 4 bases between. The CDR3 is 13 amino acids.

This sequence joins TRBV5-6 and TRBJ1-5, with 7 positions matching TRBD1. Germline assignment: CDR1 SGHDT and CDR2 YYEEEE. The CDR3 length is 15 residues. Germline trimming cut 0 bases from V and 9 bases from J; bases unmatched to any gene: 9. CDR3 bases: TGTGCCAGCAGCTTGGCGGGCAGGGGGAGAGGGCCCCAGCATTTT. It specifies CASSLAGRGRGPQHF.

This clone was observed a handful of times. The J gene is TRBJ1-1, the V gene TRBV7-9, with a possible D match to TRBD1 (6 bases). Trimming pared 4 bases from V and 4 bases from J, leaving 13 bases between. The CDR3 runs 14 residues. In germline, CDR1 is SEHNR, CDR2 FQNEAQ (reference sequence). This chain's CDR3 is CASSWNREGTEAFF. The DNA of the CDR3 is TGTGCCAGCAGCTGGAACAGGGAGGGCACTGAAGCTTTCTTT.

Only one count was recorded for this clone. The chain has TRBV6-6 and TRBJ1-2; 7 positions match TRBD1. Trimming cost V 5 bases and J 7 bases; bases outside gene matches: 7. The CDR3 extends over 13 amino acids. Germline V CDR1 and CDR2: MNHNY, SVGAGI (reference sequence). CDR3 sequence: CASSLDRVAGYTF. CDR3 bases: TGTGCCAGCAGTCTAGACAGGGTAGCTGGCTACACCTTC.

There are many counts of this clone. The chain recombines TRBV5-6 with TRBJ2-3; a weak D match, TRBD2 (7 bases). The CDR3 consists of 15 residues. The V gene's germline CDR1 is SGHDT and CDR2 YYEEEE. Trimming stripped 4 bases from V and 4 bases from J, with 16 bases between. The CDR3 loop reads CASSPTGGGADTQYF. In DNA form, the CDR3 reads TGTGCCAGCAGCCCGACGGGGGGCGGGGCAGATACGCAGTATTTT.

The gene calls are TRBV4-1 and TRBJ1-1, with TRBD1 matching 9 bases. This CDR3 spans 16 amino acids. Germline values: CDR1 MGHRA, CDR2 YSYEKL. With V trimmed by 5 bases and J by 0 bases, 7 bases remained unmatched. The CDR3 here is CASSSRTGDLNTEAFF. The CDR3 DNA reads as TGCGCCAGCAGCTCCAGGACAGGGGACCTGAACACTGAAGCTTTCTTT.

The chain carries TRBV4-2 and TRBJ2-4; 12 bases align to TRBD2. V was pared by 0 bases and J by 3 bases, with 9 bases of the junction left unmatched. Germline V gene data show CDR1 as LGHNA and CDR2 as YNFKEQ. The CDR3 has 19 amino acids. This CDR3 reads CASSQDETSGGVGKNIQYF. Here the CDR3 DNA reads TGTGCCAGCAGCCAAGATGAGACTAGCGGGGGCGTGGGCAAAAACATTCAGTACTTC.

The CDR3 DNA reads as TGTGCCAGCCTACAAGGAGGGGCGGACTATGGCTACACCTTC. Protein sequence: CASLQGGADYGYTF. The rearrangement uses TRBV6-6 and TRBJ1-2; possible D gene TRBD1, 5 bases. The V end lost 8 bases, the J end lost 3 bases, and 16 bases lay between the germline ends. CDR3 length equals 14 residues. From germline, CDR1 is MNHNY and CDR2 SVGAGI (reference sequence).

This chain uses TRBV6-1 with TRBJ1-2; no clear D gene. V lost 8 bases and J lost 4, with 11 bases in between. This CDR3 has 12 amino acids. Germline V gene data show CDR1 as MNHNS and CDR2 as SASEGT. CDR3 region: CASALNTYGYTF. The CDR3 DNA reads as TGTGCCAGCGCTCTGAATACCTATGGCTACACCTTC.

The chain recombines TRBV7-8 with TRBJ2-5; D remains unclear. This CDR3 is built from 13 residues. Per germline, CDR1 SGHVS and CDR2 FQNEAQ. The V end was cut by 1 base, the J end by 5 bases, with 8 bases between. The CDR3 protein is CASSLVLDETQYF. CDR3 DNA sequence: TGTGCCAGCAGCTTAGTCCTTGATGAGACCCAGTACTTC.

The chain joins TRBV7-9 to TRBJ1-6; D unclear. CDR1 SEHNR and CDR2 FQNEAQ come from the germline V gene (reference sequence). V lost 3 bases, J lost 0 bases, and 9 bases lay in between. This CDR3 region has 16 residues. The CDR3 reads CASSFLGSSYNSPLHF. The CDR3 region has the DNA TGTGCCAGCAGCTTTCTCGGCAGCTCCTATAATTCACCCCTCCACTTT.

This clone showed up just a few times. The chain combines TRBV5-6 with TRBJ1-2; 7 bases are a match to TRBD1. V gave up 4 bases and J gave up 4 bases; unmatched junction bases: 7. The V gene's germline CDR1 is SGHDT and CDR2 YYEEEE. This CDR3 has 14 amino acids. CDR3 sequence (DNA): TGTGCCAGCAGCCGTAGGACAGGTGGCTATGGCTACACCTTC. Translation gives CASSRRTGGYGYTF.

V and J are TRBV11-2 and TRBJ2-3; D possibly corresponds to TRBD2 (5 bases). This CDR3 comprises 13 residues. The germline V gene has CDR1 SGHAT and CDR2 FQNNGV. The V end was cut by 8 bases, the J end by 4 bases, with 13 bases between. The CDR3 reads CASSELVADTQYF. The CDR3 bases are TGTGCCAGCTCAGAACTAGTTGCAGATACGCAGTATTTT.

This chain uses TRBV6-1 with TRBJ2-3, with D perhaps matching TRBD1 (6 bases). The CDR3 consists of 13 residues. CDR1 is MNHNS and CDR2 is SASEGT in the germline V gene. V lost 6 bases to trimming and J lost 6 bases, with 13 bases between them. The CDR3 is CASSLQGVDTQYF. CDR3 in DNA: TGTGCCAGCAGCCTACAGGGCGTGGATACGCAGTATTTT.

The gene calls are TRBV5-1 and TRBJ2-1, with 7 positions matching TRBD2. The CDR3 consists of 15 residues. Trimming took 3 bases from V and 5 from J; bases not matched to a gene: 8. Germline V gives CDR1 SGHRS, CDR2 YFSETQ. The CDR3 sequence is CASSSMSGGNNEQFF. In DNA form, the CDR3 reads TGCGCCAGCAGCTCAATGTCGGGGGGAAACAATGAGCAGTTCTTC. Looking up the rest from reference TRBV5-1 and TRBJ2-1 gives the full variable domain: KAGVTQTPRYLIKTRGQQVTLSCSPISGHRSVSWYQQTPGQGLQFLFEYFSETQRNKGNFPGRFSGRQFSNSRSEMNVSTLELGDSALYLCASSSMSGGNNEQFFGPGTRLTVL.

This rearrangement joins TRBV10-2 to TRBJ2-2; 9 bases are a match to TRBD2. The junction had 5 bases not matched to a gene; V was cut back by 7 bases and J by 2 bases. CDR3 length: 15 amino acids. Germline CDR1 reads WSHSY; CDR2 reads SAAADI. DNA of the CDR3: TGCGCCAGCAAAATAGCGGGGGCCAACACCGGGGAGCTGTTTTTT. Amino acid sequence: CASKIAGANTGELFF.

With respect to this clone: Other DNA sequences within the sample encode an identical CDR3. This chain links TRBV9 with TRBJ1-3, with unresolved D. The CDR3 is 15 amino acids. Germline-derived CDR1 and CDR2 are SGDLS and YYNGEE. Trimming stripped 0 bases from V and 0 bases from J, with 7 bases between. The CDR3 nucleotides are TGTGCCAGCAGCGTAGACGGGAGCTCTGGAAACACCATATATTTT. Its translation is CASSVDGSSGNTIYF.

The CDR3 DNA reads as TGTGCCAGCAGCTTATTCGGGGACCGTAACACTGAAGCTTTCTTT. Protein product: CASSLFGDRNTEAFF. The genes are TRBV7-3 and TRBJ1-1; D perhaps matches TRBD1 (5 bases). Per germline, CDR1 SGHTA and CDR2 FQGTGA. The CDR3 has 15 amino acids. V lost 2 bases to trimming and J lost 2 bases, with 12 bases between them.

V gene TRBV5-1 combines with J gene TRBJ2-5, with 9 bases matching TRBD2. The CDR3 has 16 residues. The V gene's germline CDR1 is SGHRS and CDR2 YFSETQ. The ends lost 7 bases at V and 4 bases at J; junction bases unmatched: 14. The chain's CDR3 is CASGRQGLAGAETQYF. The CDR3 nucleotides read TGCGCCAGCGGACGGCAGGGGTTAGCGGGGGCAGAGACCCAGTACTTC. Full variable domain (missing parts from reference TRBV5-1 and TRBJ2-5): KAGVTQTPRYLIKTRGQQVTLSCSPISGHRSVSWYQQTPGQGLQFLFEYFSETQRNKGNFPGRFSGRQFSNSRSEMNVSTLELGDSALYLCASGRQGLAGAETQYFGPGTRLLVL.

V gene TRBV5-6 combines with J gene TRBJ2-1; 7 nucleotides line up with TRBD2. Trimming cost V 7 bases and J 4 bases; bases outside gene matches: 11. CDR1 and CDR2 (germline): SGHDT, YYEEEE. The CDR3 is made up of 15 amino acids. The CDR3 coding sequence is TGTGCCAGCGACCGGGGGAGGGGAACTTACAATGAGCAGTTCTTC. Amino acid sequence: CASDRGRGTYNEQFF. The full variable domain, in which reference TRBV5-6 and TRBJ2-1 provide the parts outside the CDR3, is DAGVTQSPTHLIKTRGQQVTLRCSPKSGHDTVSWYQQALGQGPQFIFQYYEEEERQRGNFPDRFSGHQFPNYSSELNVNALLLGDSALYLCASDRGRGTYNEQFFGPGTRLTVL.

This chain joins TRBV7-9 and TRBJ2-1; 10 nucleotides align to TRBD2. The V gene end was trimmed by 3 bases and the J gene end by 6 bases; junction bases not matched to a gene: 17. The CDR3 loop spans 19 amino acids. The V gene's germline CDR1 is SEHNR and CDR2 FQNEAQ (reference sequence). CDR3 sequence: CASSFSGKAGGPFGNEQFF. For the CDR3, the DNA is TGTGCCAGCAGCTTCTCTGGTAAAGCGGGGGGGCCATTTGGCAATGAGCAGTTCTTC. The full variable domain, completed using reference TRBV7-9 and TRBJ2-1, is DTGVSQNPRHKITKRGQNVTFRCDPISEHNRLYWYRQTLGQGPEFLTYFQNEAQLEKSRLLSDRFSAERPKGSFSTLEIQRTEQGDSAMYLCASSFSGKAGGPFGNEQFFGPGTRLTVL.